This TCR beta chain derives from a study of T cell responses to AZD1222 COVID-19 vaccine. Study background: Whether given at about 4 or about 12 weeks, second doses were pooled.

With respect to this clone: The antigen remains unidentified.

Clones were read by immunoSEQ multiplex PCR, and TCRdb kept only the in-frame ones, dropping some. The table includes around 150,000 clones, 70% to 90% detected once. Per germline, CDR1 KGHDR and CDR2 SFDVKD. V was trimmed by 6 bases and J by 1 base, leaving 8 bases between them. This CDR3 has 13 residues. Broader study findings: Seropositive at baseline were only a handful of AZD1222 recipients.

The sample consisted of peripheral blood, taken on day 0 of AZD1222 vaccination. The TCR originated in an adult in good health. The chain combines TRBV24-1 with TRBJ1-1, with a weak D call TRBD1 (5 bases). As DNA, the CDR3 is TGTGCCACCAGTTCCGACAGGAACACTGAAGCTTTCTTT. It specifies CATSSDRNTEAFF.